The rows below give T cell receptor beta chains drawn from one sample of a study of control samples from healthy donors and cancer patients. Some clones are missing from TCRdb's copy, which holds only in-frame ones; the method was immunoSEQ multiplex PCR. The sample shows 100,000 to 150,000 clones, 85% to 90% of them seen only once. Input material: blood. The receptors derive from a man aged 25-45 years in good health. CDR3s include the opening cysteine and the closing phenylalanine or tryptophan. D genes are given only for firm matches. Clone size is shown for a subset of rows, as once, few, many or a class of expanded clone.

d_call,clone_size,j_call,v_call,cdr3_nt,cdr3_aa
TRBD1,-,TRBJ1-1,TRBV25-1,TGTGCCAGCACGAGGGGGCTGAACACTGAAGCTTTCTTT,CASTRGLNTEAFF
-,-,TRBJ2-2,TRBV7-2,TGTGCCAGCAGCCCTGCTGTGAACGCCGGGGAGCTGTTTTTT,CASSPAVNAGELFF
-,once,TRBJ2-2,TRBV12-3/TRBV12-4,TGTGCCAGCAGCGGGACTTTCCTCGGGGAGCTGTTTTTT,CASSGTFLGELFF
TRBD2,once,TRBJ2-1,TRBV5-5,TGTGCCAGCAGCTTGGGGACTAGTAGCCACAATGAGCAGTTCTTC,CASSLGTSSHNEQFF
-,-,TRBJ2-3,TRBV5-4,TGTGCCAGCAGCACCGACTCCCTTCGCACAGATACGCAGTATTTT,CASSTDSLRTDTQYF
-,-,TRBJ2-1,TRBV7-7,TGTGCCAGCAGCTTATCAAGAGGCCTAGGGGGGGGTGAGCAGTTCTTC,CASSLSRGLGGGEQFF
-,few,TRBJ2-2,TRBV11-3,TGTGCCAGCAGCTTAAGTGGGAGCGGGGAGCTGTTTTTT,CASSLSGSGELFF
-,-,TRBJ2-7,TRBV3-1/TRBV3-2,TGTGCCAGCAGCCAAGAGGGGACACCCTCTTACTACGAGCAGTACTTC,CASSQEGTPSYYEQYF
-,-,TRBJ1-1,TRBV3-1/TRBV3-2,TGTGCCAGCAGCCGCCTCCCAGCAAGGGGACCTTCGAACACTGAAGCTTTCTTT,CASSRLPARGPSNTEAFF
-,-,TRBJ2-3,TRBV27,TGTGCCAGCAGTCCCCGTCCTAGAGATACGCAGTATTTT,CASSPRPRDTQYF
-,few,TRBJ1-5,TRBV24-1,TGTGCCACATCCCAGGTTTATAGCAATCAGCCCCAGCATTTT,CATSQVYSNQPQHF
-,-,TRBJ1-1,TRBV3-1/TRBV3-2,TGTGCCAGCAGCCAAGATCCCAACACTGAAGCTTTCTTT,CASSQDPNTEAFF
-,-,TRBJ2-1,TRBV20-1,TGCAGTGCTTTCAGGGGACAGCAGTTCTTC,CSAFRGQQFF
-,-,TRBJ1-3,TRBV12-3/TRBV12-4,TGTGCCAGCAGTTTACCTCCAAACACCATATATTTT,CASSLPPNTIYF
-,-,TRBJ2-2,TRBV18,TGTGCCAGCTCACCGGTCTTGACGTTCACCGGGGAGCTGTTTTTT,CASSPVLTFTGELFF
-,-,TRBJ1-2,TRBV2,TGTGCCAGCGGAGGTTATGGCTACACCTTC,CASGGYGYTF
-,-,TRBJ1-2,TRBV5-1,TGCGCCAGCAGCTTGAATCCCGGCCCTAGAGGCTACACCTTC,CASSLNPGPRGYTF
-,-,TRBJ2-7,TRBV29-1,TGCAGCGTTGGCGGCTCCTACGAGCAGTACTTC,CSVGGSYEQYF
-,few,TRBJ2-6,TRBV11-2,TGTGCCAGCAGCCGAATCACAACCGGGGCCAACGTCCTGACTTTC,CASSRITTGANVLTF
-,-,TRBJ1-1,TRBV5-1,TGCGCCAGCAGCTTCGGGTCGCCGGAAACTGAAGCTTTCTTT,CASSFGSPETEAFF
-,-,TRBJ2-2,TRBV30,TGTGCCTGGAGTGTAGGGGGGAGCACCGGGGAGCTGTTTTTT,CAWSVGGSTGELFF
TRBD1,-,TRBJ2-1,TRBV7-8,TGTGCCAGCGCCAACAGGGGTAGGAATGAGCAGTTCTTC,CASANRGRNEQFF
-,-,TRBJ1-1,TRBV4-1,TGCGCCAGCAGCCAACCCGACAGGTTAGCTGAAGCTTTCTTT,CASSQPDRLAEAFF
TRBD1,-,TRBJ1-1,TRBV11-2,TGTGCCAGCAGCTTAAGGCAGGGGGACACTGAAGCTTTCTTT,CASSLRQGDTEAFF
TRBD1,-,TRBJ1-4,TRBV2,TGTGCCAGCAGTGCCAGGACAGGGTTTCAGGAAAAACTGTTTTTT,CASSARTGFQEKLFF
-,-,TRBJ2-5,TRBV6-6,TGTGCCAGCAGTTACTCGAGACAGGCCATCAAAGAGACCCAGTACTTC,CASSYSRQAIKETQYF
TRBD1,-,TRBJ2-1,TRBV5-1,TGCGCCAGCAGCTTGGACAGGGGCGGGCACAATGAGCAGTTCTTC,CASSLDRGGHNEQFF
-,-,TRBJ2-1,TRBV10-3,TGTGCCATCAGTACTCGGGGGACGAGGAATGAGCAGTTCTTC,CAISTRGTRNEQFF
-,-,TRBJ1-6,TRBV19,TGTGCCAGTAGTGATGCATGGGGGGGAGGGAATTCACCCCTCCACTTT,CASSDAWGGGNSPLHF
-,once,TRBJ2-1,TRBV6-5,TGTGCCAGCAGTACCCTTCGCAGTGAGCAGTTCTTC,CASSTLRSEQFF
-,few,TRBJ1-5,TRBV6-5,TGTGCCAGCAGTTACGGGAGGTCTCAGCCCCAGCATTTT,CASSYGRSQPQHF
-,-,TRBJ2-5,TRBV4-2,TGTGCCAGCAGCCATGAGGACGCCCAGGAGACCCAGTACTTC,CASSHEDAQETQYF
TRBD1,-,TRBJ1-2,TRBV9,TGTGCCACCGCGACAGGGGAAGGACTTGGCTACACCTTC,CATATGEGLGYTF
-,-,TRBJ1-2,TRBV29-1,TGCAGCGTTACGATGTTAGCTAACTATGGCTACACCTTC,CSVTMLANYGYTF
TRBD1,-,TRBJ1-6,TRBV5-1,TGCGCCAGCAGTCGTATTGACAGGGGAGATTCACCCCTCCACTTT,CASSRIDRGDSPLHF
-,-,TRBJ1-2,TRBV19,TGTGCCAGTAGTATAATTGGTAAAGTCAACTATGGCTACACCTTC,CASSIIGKVNYGYTF
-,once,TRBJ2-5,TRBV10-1,TGCGCCAGCAGTGAGGGGACCGCCTTGGAGACCCAGTACTTC,CASSEGTALETQYF
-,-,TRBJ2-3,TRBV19,TGTGCCAGTAGTATATTGCTGGGGGGTACAGATACGCAGTATTTT,CASSILLGGTDTQYF
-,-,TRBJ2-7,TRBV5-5,TGTGCCAGCAGCCCCTCTATATACGAGCAGTACTTC,CASSPSIYEQYF